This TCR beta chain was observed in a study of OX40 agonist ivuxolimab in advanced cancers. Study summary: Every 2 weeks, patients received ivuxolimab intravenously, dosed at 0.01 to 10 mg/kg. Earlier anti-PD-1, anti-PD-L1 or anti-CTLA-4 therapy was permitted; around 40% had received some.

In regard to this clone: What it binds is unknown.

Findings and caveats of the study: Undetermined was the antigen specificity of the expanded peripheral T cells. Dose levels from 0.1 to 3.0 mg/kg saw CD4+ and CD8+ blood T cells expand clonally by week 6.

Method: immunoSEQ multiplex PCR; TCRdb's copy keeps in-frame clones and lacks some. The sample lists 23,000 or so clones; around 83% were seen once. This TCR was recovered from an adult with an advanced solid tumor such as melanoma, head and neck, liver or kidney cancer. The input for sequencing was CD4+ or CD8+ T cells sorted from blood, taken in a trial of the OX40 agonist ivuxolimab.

CDR3: CASSLRAGSDTQYF. The CDR3 DNA reads TGTGCCAGCAGCTTACGGGCGGGGAGTGATACGCAGTATTTT. The chain recombines TRBV5-4 with TRBJ2-3; weak D call: TRBD2 (6 bases). The CDR3 sequence is 14 residues long. The germline V gene has CDR1 SGHNT and CDR2 YYREEE (reference sequence). The ends were cut back, 2 bases at V and 6 bases at J, with 13 bases in the middle.